The 30 T cell receptor beta chains in this list originate from one sample, sequenced in a study of blood T cell repertoires in COVID-19. The repertoire was sequenced with immunoSEQ multiplex PCR; TCRdb's copy has only in-frame clones and lacks some. The sample shows some 300,000 clones, around 87% of them seen only once. The material sequenced was peripheral blood. All receptors come from a man aged 65 to 79 with acute or convalescent COVID-19.

This clone was observed a single time. This chain joins TRBV7-8 and TRBJ1-2; the D is unclear. The CDR3 length is 15 residues. CDR1 is SGHVS and CDR2 is FQNEAQ in the germline V gene. Trimming shortened V by 5 bases and J by 4 bases, and 17 bases separated the two germline ends. The CDR3 nucleotides read TGTGCCAGCAGCCCCTTTGAGGGATGGGTCTATGGCTACACCTTC. This encodes CASSPFEGWVYGYTF.

J is TRBJ1-1 and V is TRBV3-1 (or the pseudogene TRBV3-2); tentatively, D is TRBD1 (6 bases). Germline V gives CDR1 LGHDT, CDR2 YNNKEL (reference sequence). Trimming stripped 4 bases from V and 0 bases from J, with 12 bases between. This CDR3 spans 15 amino acids. CDR3 region: CASSLLGGMNTEAFF. In DNA form, the CDR3 reads TGTGCCAGCAGCCTCCTTGGGGGCATGAACACTGAAGCTTTCTTT.

This clone was seen only once. The J gene is TRBJ1-5, the V gene TRBV6-6; D is possibly TRBD1 (6 bases). This CDR3 comprises 15 residues. The V end lost 2 bases, the J end lost 6 bases, and 14 bases lay between the germline ends. Germline V gene data show CDR1 as MNHNY and CDR2 as SVGAGI (reference sequence). CDR3 loop: CASSYGGREGQPQHF. CDR3 nucleotide sequence: TGTGCCAGCAGTTACGGGGGCAGGGAGGGTCAGCCCCAGCATTTT.

The J gene is TRBJ2-2, the V gene TRBV11-2; a possible D gene is TRBD2 (7 bases). The germline V and J ends were trimmed by 7 bases and 0 bases, with 15 bases remaining between them. The germline CDR1 and CDR2 sequences are SGHAT and FQNNGV. The length of the CDR3 is 16 residues. The CDR3, as DNA: TGTGCCAGCACCCACCGGGGGGCGTCGAACACCGGGGAGCTGTTTTTT. Its translation is CASTHRGASNTGELFF.

This clone was observed once. The CDR3 spells CASSSPSGSKETQYF. CDR3 nucleotide sequence: TGTGCCAGCAGCTCCCCCAGCGGGAGTAAAGAGACCCAGTACTTC. The chain joins TRBV7-9 to TRBJ2-5; 8 positions match TRBD2. J gave up 3 bases and V 4 bases, and 7 bases lay outside the gene matches. The V gene's germline CDR1 is SEHNR and CDR2 FQNEAQ (reference sequence). This CDR3 region has 15 residues.

This clone was observed at least ten times. The J gene is TRBJ2-5, the V gene TRBV5-4, with TRBD1 identical over 11 bases. J lost 5 bases, V lost 4 bases, and 10 bases had no gene match. The CDR3 sequence is 16 residues long. The germline gives CDR1 SGHNT, CDR2 YYREEE (reference sequence). CDR3 sequence (DNA): TGTGCCAGCAGCAGGACAGGGGGCTCGGGTAGGGAGACCCAGTACTTC. Its translation: CASSRTGGSGRETQYF.

This clone has only a few counts. At the DNA level, this CDR3 is encoded by other sequences in the same sample as well. This rearrangement joins TRBV18 to TRBJ1-1; 9 bases match TRBD1. The CDR3 contains 15 residues. Germline-derived CDR1 and CDR2 are KGHSH and LQKENI. Trimming took 3 bases from V and 2 from J; bases not matched to a gene: 4. Written as DNA, the CDR3 is TGTGCCAGCTCACCTCCGGGACAGGGAAACACTGAAGCTTTCTTT. It is translated as CASSPPGQGNTEAFF.

This clone has only one observation. The V and J genes are TRBV9 and TRBJ2-7; 7 bases fit TRBD2. This CDR3 region has 16 residues. The V gene end was trimmed by 3 bases and the J gene end by 4 bases; junction bases not matched to a gene: 13. CDR1 and CDR2 (germline): SGDLS, YYNGEE. CDR3 region: CASSETESPGGYEQYF. Written as DNA, the CDR3 is TGTGCCAGCAGCGAGACTGAATCCCCGGGGGGTTACGAGCAGTACTTC.

The chain uses TRBV5-1 and TRBJ1-2, with D perhaps TRBD1 (6 bases). Looked up from germline, CDR1 is SGHRS and CDR2 is YFSETQ. The CDR3 runs 15 residues. The V and J ends lost 4 bases and 3 bases respectively, with 16 bases between them. CDR3 region: CASSPGHSADYGYTF. CDR3 in DNA: TGCGCCAGCAGCCCGGGACATTCGGCAGACTATGGCTACACCTTC.

This sequence joins TRBV6-2 or TRBV6-3 and TRBJ1-2; 7 bases map to TRBD1. The CDR3 is 17 residues long. The V segment lost 5 bases and the J segment 5 bases; nucleotides outside the gene matches: 17. The germline V gene has CDR1 MNHEY and CDR2 SVGEGT. DNA of the CDR3: TGTGCCAGCAGTACATCCGGGACAGTGGTATTAACGTATGGCTACACCTTC. This encodes CASSTSGTVVLTYGYTF.

There are a few counts of this clone. The chain has TRBV3-1 (or the pseudogene TRBV3-2) and TRBJ1-5; 7 bases are a match to TRBD1. CDR3 length equals 15 residues. Germline V gene data show CDR1 as LGHDT and CDR2 as YNNKEL (reference sequence). The V gene end was trimmed by 5 bases and the J gene end by 2 bases; junction bases not matched to a gene: 6. For the CDR3, the DNA is TGTGCCAGCAGCACGACAGGGATGGGCAATCAGCCCCAGCATTTT. Residues: CASSTTGMGNQPQHF.

This clone came up once. The chain uses TRBV7-2 and TRBJ2-5; 8 positions match TRBD2. The germline gives CDR1 SGHTA, CDR2 FQGNSA. This CDR3 spans 15 amino acids. V gave up 3 bases and J gave up 1 base; unmatched junction bases: 4. CDR3: CASSFQRGGQETQYF. CDR3 nucleotides: TGTGCCAGCAGCTTCCAACGGGGGGGCCAAGAGACCCAGTACTTC.

The rearrangement uses TRBV7-8 and TRBJ2-7; 11 nucleotides match TRBD2. CDR3 length: 16 residues. V was pared by 5 bases and J by 2 bases, with 8 bases of the junction left unmatched. Germline V gene data show CDR1 as SGHVS and CDR2 as FQNEAQ. Here the CDR3 reads CASSVGRGLAAYEQYF. The CDR3 DNA reads TGTGCCAGCAGCGTAGGGAGGGGACTAGCGGCCTACGAGCAGTACTTC.

The chain is built from TRBV15 and TRBJ1-1, with D possibly matching TRBD1 (5 bases). V was clipped by 4 bases and J by 2 bases, with 11 bases between them. Per the germline V gene, CDR1 is LNHNV and CDR2 is YYDKDF (reference sequence). The CDR3 is made up of 14 amino acids. CDR3 nucleotides: TGTGCCACCAGCAAAAAAGGGGTAAACACTGAAGCTTTCTTT. Residues: CATSKKGVNTEAFF.

This clone appeared a single time. V usage is TRBV3-1 (or the pseudogene TRBV3-2) and J usage is TRBJ2-1; D perhaps matches TRBD2 (6 bases). V was pared by 4 bases and J by 9 bases, with 13 bases between. This CDR3 region has 13 residues. CDR1 is LGHDT and CDR2 is YNNKEL in the germline V gene (reference sequence). This CDR3 reads CASSPWTIGEQFF. In DNA, the CDR3 is TGTGCCAGCAGCCCCTGGACTATCGGTGAGCAGTTCTTC.

The V gene is TRBV18, the J gene TRBJ1-3; D remains ambiguous. CDR3 size: 16 residues. V was pared by 3 bases and J by 0 bases, with 12 bases between. Germline lookup yields CDR1 KGHSH and CDR2 LQKENI. The CDR3 DNA follows: TGTGCCAGCTCACCCGCTTTGAGCCCCTCTGGAAACACCATATATTTT. This codes for CASSPALSPSGNTIYF. Based on the CDR3 plus reference TRBV18 and TRBJ1-3, the full variable domain is NAGVMQNPRHLVRRRGQEARLRCSPMKGHSHVYWYRQLPEEGLKFMVYLQKENIIDESGMPKERFSAEFPKEGPSILRIQQVVRGDSAAYFCASSPALSPSGNTIYFGEGSWLTVV.

The genes are TRBV10-3 and TRBJ2-2; TRBD1 might be the D (5 bases). With 4 bases removed from V and 8 bases from J, the gap between germline ends came to 11 bases. The CDR3 is 13 amino acids. Germline-derived CDR1 and CDR2 are ENHRY and SYGVKD. CDR3 DNA sequence: TGTGCCATCAGTGCCAGGGATCCGGGGGAGCTGTTTTTT. It specifies CAISARDPGELFF.

The chain couples TRBV30 to TRBJ1-5; no definite D call. The CDR3 length is 13 residues. Trimming pared 8 bases from V and 10 bases from J, leaving 21 bases between. Germline-derived CDR1 and CDR2 are GTSNPN and SVGIG (reference sequence). The CDR3: CAGSFGGISPQHF. The CDR3 nucleotides are TGTGCCGGCAGCTTCGGAGGCATCAGCCCCCAGCATTTT.

The rearrangement joins TRBV19 to TRBJ2-7; D ambiguous. V lost 1 base and J lost 6, with 10 bases in between. Germline-derived CDR1 and CDR2 are LNHDA and SQIVND (reference sequence). The CDR3 loop spans 13 amino acids. This CDR3 reads CASSIVNFSEQYF. CDR3 sequence (DNA): TGTGCCAGTAGTATAGTTAATTTCTCCGAGCAGTACTTC.

The CDR3 region is CASSSTGGRLYF. CDR3 in DNA: TGTGCCAGCAGTTCGACAGGGGGGAGGTTGTACTTC. V gene TRBV6-6 combines with J gene TRBJ2-4; 9 nucleotides line up with TRBD1. Germline V gene lookup returns CDR1 MNHNY and CDR2 SVGAGI (reference sequence). With V trimmed by 4 bases and J by 15 bases, 7 bases remained unmatched. The CDR3 length is 12 residues.

The genes are TRBV5-4 and TRBJ2-5; D uncertain. CDR1 and CDR2 from the germline V gene are SGHNT and YYREEE (reference sequence). The V end lost 4 bases, the J end lost 1 base, and 8 bases lay between the germline ends. The CDR3 totals 13 residues. CDR3 nucleotide sequence: TGTGCCAGCAGCCTCCGGGTCCAAGAGACCCAGTACTTC. It specifies CASSLRVQETQYF. The complete variable domain, with remaining parts taken from reference TRBV5-4 and TRBJ2-5, reads ETGVTQSPTHLIKTRGQQVTLRCSSQSGHNTVSWYQQALGQGPQFIFQYYREEENGRGNFPPRFSGLQFPNYSSELNVNALELDDSALYLCASSLRVQETQYFGPGTRLLVL.

The chain couples TRBV25-1 to TRBJ2-3; weak D call: TRBD1 (6 bases). Per the germline V gene, CDR1 is MGHDK and CDR2 is SYGVNS. The V gene lost 8 bases and the J gene lost 6 bases, with 9 bases spanning the gap. This CDR3 region has 11 residues. This CDR3 reads CASGTIDTQYF. In DNA, the CDR3 is TGTGCCAGCGGGACAATTGATACGCAGTATTTT.

The genes are TRBV7-2 and TRBJ1-6, with D maybe TRBD1 (6 bases). Germline loops: CDR1 SGHTA, CDR2 FQGNSA. This CDR3 has 12 amino acids. The CDR3 sequence is CATGTYNSPLHF. As DNA, the CDR3 is TGTGCAACAGGGACCTATAATTCACCCCTCCACTTT.

The CDR3 DNA sequence: TGCGCCAGCAGCCAAGAGGTTTACAGCTCACCCCTCCACTTT. It encodes CASSQEVYSSPLHF. This chain uses TRBV4-1 with TRBJ1-6, with no clear D. CDR3 length equals 14 residues. Germline V gene lookup returns CDR1 MGHRA and CDR2 YSYEKL. V lost 0 bases, J lost 10 bases, and 10 bases lay in between.

The rearrangement uses TRBV28 and TRBJ1-5, with TRBD1 matching over 8 bases. Per the germline V gene, CDR1 is MDHEN and CDR2 is SYDVKM. The CDR3 has 14 amino acids. Unmatched junction bases numbered 8, after V lost 6 bases and J lost 7 bases. The CDR3 loop is CASRNTGGRQPQHF. CDR3 in DNA: TGTGCCAGCAGGAATACAGGGGGGCGCCAGCCCCAGCATTTT.

The chain uses TRBV5-1 and TRBJ2-1; no clear D. Germline V gives CDR1 SGHRS, CDR2 YFSETQ. V was trimmed by 1 base and J by 7 bases, leaving 18 bases between them. The CDR3 has 16 residues. CDR3 DNA sequence: TGCGCCAGCAGCTTGTGGAGTTCGGGTACGCAAAATGAGCAGTTCTTC. Translated: CASSLWSSGTQNEQFF.

This clone was found once. V and J are TRBV3-1 (or the pseudogene TRBV3-2) and TRBJ1-2; D uncertain. The CDR3 consists of 13 residues. The V end lost 5 bases, the J end lost 2 bases, and 9 bases lay between the germline ends. Per germline, CDR1 LGHDT and CDR2 YNNKEL (reference sequence). The chain's CDR3 is CASSADGNYGYTF. The CDR3 DNA is TGTGCCAGCAGCGCCGACGGGAACTATGGCTACACCTTC.

This chain uses TRBV6-6 with TRBJ1-5; TRBD1 matches at 9 bases. The CDR3 covers 15 residues. CDR1 MNHNY and CDR2 SVGAGI come from the germline V gene (reference sequence). V lost 2 bases to trimming and J lost 6 bases; unmatched junction nucleotides: 5. CDR3 sequence reads: CASSYVGTGIQPQHF. DNA for the CDR3: TGTGCCAGCAGTTACGTAGGGACAGGGATTCAGCCCCAGCATTTT.

The chain recombines TRBV10-3 with TRBJ2-7, with a weak D call TRBD1 (6 bases). The CDR3 sequence is 12 residues long. The V gene lost 9 bases and the J gene lost 2 bases, with 11 bases spanning the gap. Looked up from germline, CDR1 is ENHRY and CDR2 is SYGVKD. Written as DNA, the CDR3 is TGTGCCATACAGGGTAATGCCTACGAGCAGTACTTC. It translates to CAIQGNAYEQYF.

The chain couples TRBV9 to TRBJ1-1; 8 bases agree with TRBD1. Germline lookup yields CDR1 SGDLS and CDR2 YYNGEE. CDR3 length: 15 amino acids. J lost 6 bases, V lost 1 base, and 8 bases had no gene match. DNA for the CDR3: TGTGCCAGCAGCGTAAGTCCACAGGGGGTCGCTGAAGCTTTCTTT. It yields the protein CASSVSPQGVAEAFF.